What follows are 13 T cell receptor beta chains derived from one specimen sequenced in a study of T-cell memory formation after mild COVID-19. TCRdb re-called the 5' RACE reads with MiXCR, one entry per CDR3 protein. The profile covers over 500,000 distinct CDR3 sequences, with approximately 15% appearing a single time and about 8.1% taken by the ten largest. Sequencing was performed on PBMCs or a T cell subset sorted from them (not recorded which). All receptors come from an adult woman who had mild COVID-19 (a few samples of this study predate the infection). Cell type and time point are not known.

The CDR3 spells CASSYRPRSSYNSPLHF. CDR3 sequence (DNA): TGTGCCAGCAGTTACCGCCCGCGGAGCTCCTATAATTCACCCCTCCACTTT. The chain links TRBV6-2 or TRBV6-3 to TRBJ1-6; D is unresolved. The CDR3 extends over 17 amino acids. V was pared by 2 bases and J by 0 bases, with 11 bases between. Germline V gives CDR1 MNHEY, CDR2 SVGEGT.

J is TRBJ2-2 and V is TRBV29-1; D is unclear. Germline loops: CDR1 SQVTM, CDR2 ANQGSEA. This CDR3 spans 13 amino acids. V was clipped by 4 bases and J by 1 base, with 7 bases between them. CDR3 sequence reads: CSVALGNTGELFF. As DNA, the CDR3 is TGCAGCGTTGCTTTAGGGAACACCGGGGAGCTGTTTTTT.

This clonotype was counted a few times. The rearrangement joins TRBV18 to TRBJ1-5; TRBD1 agrees at 8 bases. Germline loops: CDR1 KGHSH, CDR2 LQKENI. V lost 4 bases to trimming and J lost 2 bases; unmatched junction nucleotides: 4. This CDR3 has 15 residues. In DNA, the CDR3 is TGTGCCAGCTCACAGACGACAGGGGGCAATCAGCCCCAGCATTTT. As protein: CASSQTTGGNQPQHF. Complete variable domain (other parts from reference TRBV18 and TRBJ1-5): NAGVMQNPRHLVRRRGQEARLRCSPMKGHSHVYWYRQLPEEGLKFMVYLQKENIIDESGMPKERFSAEFPKEGPSILRIQQVVRGDSAAYFCASSQTTGGNQPQHFGDGTRLSIL.

This chain connects TRBV12-3 or TRBV12-4 to TRBJ2-7, with D possibly matching TRBD2 (6 bases). With 5 bases removed from V and 0 bases from J, the gap between germline ends came to 17 bases. CDR3 size: 16 residues. The CDR3 region is CASSPGDGLSSYEQYF. The CDR3 nucleotides read TGTGCCAGCAGTCCCGGGGACGGACTAAGCTCCTACGAGCAGTACTTC.

Only a few counts were recorded for this clonotype. V gene TRBV6-6 combines with J gene TRBJ2-7, with TRBD1 identical over 8 bases. Germline CDR1 is MNHNY and CDR2 is SVGAGI (reference sequence). After removal of 8 bases from V and 3 bases from J, the junction contained 9 bases not matched to a gene. The CDR3 spans 14 residues. Here the CDR3 reads CASGPDRVGYEQYF. The CDR3 DNA follows: TGTGCCAGCGGCCCGGACAGGGTGGGCTACGAGCAGTACTTC.

This clonotype was detected only a few times. The CDR3 protein is CASSGIEGGTYEQYF. CDR3 DNA: TGTGCCAGCAGTGGGATTGAAGGAGGTACATACGAGCAGTACTTC. The chain combines TRBV2 with TRBJ2-7; D is perhaps TRBD2 (5 bases). V was cut by 4 bases and J by 4 bases, with 17 bases left in between. The CDR3 covers 15 residues. Germline V gene lookup returns CDR1 SNHLY and CDR2 FYNNEI.

The chain is built from TRBV4-2 and TRBJ2-2; 10 bases agree with TRBD2. With V trimmed by 0 bases and J by 3 bases, 4 bases remained unmatched. Germline V CDR1 and CDR2: LGHNA, YNFKEQ. The CDR3 sequence is 17 residues long. For the CDR3, the DNA is TGTGCCAGCAGCCAAGATGAACTAGCGGGGTACACCGGGGAGCTGTTTTTT. This encodes CASSQDELAGYTGELFF.

This clonotype was counted only a few times. V and J are TRBV29-1 and TRBJ2-7; 7 bases are a match to TRBD2. The V and J ends lost 4 bases and 0 bases, in that order; junction bases with no gene match: 6. Looked up from germline, CDR1 is SQVTM and CDR2 is ANQGSEA. The CDR3 totals 14 residues. The CDR3 loop is CSVVGGRASYEQYF. Here the CDR3 DNA reads TGCAGCGTTGTAGGCGGGAGAGCCTCCTACGAGCAGTACTTC.

The chain joins TRBV18 to TRBJ2-3; D is unclear. Trimming removed 3 bases at V and 1 base at J, with 8 bases between. Germline lookup yields CDR1 KGHSH and CDR2 LQKENI. The CDR3 is 14 residues long. The CDR3 DNA reads as TGTGCCAGCTCACCCGGCAAGGGCACAGATACGCAGTATTTT. Translating gives CASSPGKGTDTQYF.

This clonotype was counted only a few times. The V and J genes are TRBV30 and TRBJ2-7; 15 nucleotides align to TRBD2. The CDR3 has 18 amino acids. Looked up from germline, CDR1 is GTSNPN and CDR2 is SVGIG (reference sequence). J gave up 9 bases and V 3 bases, and 18 bases lay outside the gene matches. This CDR3 is CAWSPTGLAGGEGIAQYF. As DNA, the CDR3 is TGTGCCTGGAGCCCAACGGGACTAGCGGGAGGAGAGGGAATTGCGCAGTACTTC. The variable domain in full, completed from reference TRBV30 and TRBJ2-7, reads SQTIHQWPATLVQPVGSPLSLECTVEGTSNPNLYWYRQAAGRGLQLLFYSVGIGQISSEVPQNLSASRPQDRQFILSSKKLLLSDSGFYLCAWSPTGLAGGEGIAQYFGPGTRLTVT.

This clonotype turned up a few times. The chain joins TRBV28 to TRBJ1-1, with D unclear. CDR3 length: 15 residues. The ends were cut back, 4 bases at V and 0 bases at J, with 12 bases in the middle. CDR1 and CDR2 (germline): MDHEN, SYDVKM. CDR3 sequence: CASSSFFAMNTEAFF. CDR3 nucleotide sequence: TGTGCCAGCAGTTCCTTCTTCGCCATGAACACTGAAGCTTTCTTT.

This clonotype occurred a few times. The V call is TRBV4-3, the J call TRBJ2-7; 8 nucleotides line up with TRBD1. Trimming cost V 4 bases and J 7 bases; bases outside gene matches: 9. Germline-derived CDR1 and CDR2 are LGHNA and YSLEER. There are 14 residues in the CDR3. DNA for the CDR3: TGCGCCAGCAGCCCGGGACAGGCGTCGAGGGAGCAGTACTTC. Its protein product is CASSPGQASREQYF.

This clonotype was observed a handful of times. The rearrangement joins TRBV20-1 to TRBJ1-1; TRBD1 agrees at 8 bases. CDR1 is DFQATT, CDR2 SNEGSKA, per germline (reference sequence). This CDR3 has 15 amino acids. V gave up 6 bases and J gave up 1 base; unmatched junction bases: 10. As DNA, the CDR3 is TGCAGTGCCAAAGCCTCAGGACAGGGGAACACTGAAGCTTTCTTT. Amino acid sequence: CSAKASGQGNTEAFF.